This TCR beta chain came from a study of blood T cells in healthy people across ages. CDR3 length: 14 amino acids. V lost 6 bases and J lost 5; bases outside the gene matches: 6. Germline V lookup: CDR1 KGHSH, CDR2 LQKENI. Through a sample-barcoded 5' primer and a J-beta primer mix, a second PCR was run for roughly 6 to 11 cycles. Tagging of each cDNA molecule was performed by a template-switch adaptor with 12 random nucleotides. TCRdb re-analysed the 5' RACE reads in MiXCR, keeping a single row per CDR3 protein. This repertoire shows approximately 770,000 distinct CDR3 sequences, roughly 64% found once; its top ten account for approximately 21%. This clonotype appeared once.

The chain couples TRBV18 to TRBJ2-1, with 8 positions matching TRBD1. Sequenced material: blood. This TCR came from a man aged 25 to 45 in good health. The CDR3 loop is CASSGQGVDNEQFF. The CDR3 DNA reads as TGTGCCAGCTCCGGACAGGGTGTCGACAATGAGCAGTTCTTC.